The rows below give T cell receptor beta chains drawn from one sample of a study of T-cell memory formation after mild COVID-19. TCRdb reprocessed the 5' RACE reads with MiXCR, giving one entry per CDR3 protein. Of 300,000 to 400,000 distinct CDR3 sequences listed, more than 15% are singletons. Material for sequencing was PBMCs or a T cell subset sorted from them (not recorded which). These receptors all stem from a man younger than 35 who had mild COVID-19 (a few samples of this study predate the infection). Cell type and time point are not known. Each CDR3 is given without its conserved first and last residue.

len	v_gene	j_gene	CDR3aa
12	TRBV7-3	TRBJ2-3	ASRLQGFTDTQY
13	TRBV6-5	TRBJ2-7	ASSSYSGGSYEQY
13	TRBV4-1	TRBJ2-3	ASSQAVMDTDTQY
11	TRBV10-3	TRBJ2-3	AAMTGGTDTQY
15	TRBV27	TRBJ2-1	ASSLPPWSGRYNEQF
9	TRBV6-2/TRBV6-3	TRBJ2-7	ASEGGYEQY
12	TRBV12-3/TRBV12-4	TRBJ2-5	ASSLLAGEETQY
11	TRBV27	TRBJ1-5	ASTGGGDQPQH
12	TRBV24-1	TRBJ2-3	ATSGRDGTDTQY
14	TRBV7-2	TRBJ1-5	ASSLGGERRNQPQH
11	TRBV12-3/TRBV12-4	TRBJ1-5	ASSSRGEQPQH
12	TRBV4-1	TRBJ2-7	ASSPKLGDYEQY
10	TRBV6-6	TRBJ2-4	ASSYMENIQY
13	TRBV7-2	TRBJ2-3	ASSLAPGSTDTQY
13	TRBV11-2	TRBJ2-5	ASSPRPQREETQY
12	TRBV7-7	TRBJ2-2	ASSYRGGTGELF
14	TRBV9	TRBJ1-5	ASSVDPTGRGQPQH
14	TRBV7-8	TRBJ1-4	ASSSPAGRGNEKLF
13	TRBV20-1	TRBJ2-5	SAFPSFGPGETQY
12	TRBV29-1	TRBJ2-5	SVGRGLTQETQY
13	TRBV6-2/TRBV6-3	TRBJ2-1	ATRLAGAGYNEQF
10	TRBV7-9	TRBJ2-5	ASSPFQATQY